This TCR beta chain was obtained from a study of T cell responses to AZD1222 COVID-19 vaccine. Study in general: Analyses pooled second doses at about 4 or about 12 weeks.

The CDR3 contains 12 residues. Profiling relied on immunoSEQ multiplex PCR, and the TCRdb table lists in-frame clones only, not all of them. In the table there are some 130,000 clones, roughly 92% of which are singletons. The sequence was collected from an adult in good health. V usage is TRBV21-1 and J usage is TRBJ2-1; no check of the table's D call, TRBD2, against the DNA was made. TRBV21-1 is assigned pseudogene status. The sample consisted of peripheral blood, taken on day 0 of AZD1222 vaccination. DNA of the CDR3: TGTGCCAGCAGCAACGAGGAAGATGAGCAGTTCTTC. It codes for CASSNEEDEQFF.